The entry below gives a single T cell receptor (beta chain) sequence along with its context. These data belong to a study of blood T cells in healthy people across ages. Germline assignment: CDR1 LGHNA and CDR2 YSLEER. Trimming cost V 2 bases and J 6 bases, with 13 bases left between them. The CDR3 spans 14 residues. A second about 7 to 11 cycle PCR used barcoded and J-beta primers. TCRdb passed the 5' RACE reads through MiXCR, listing each CDR3 protein once. The sample lists approximately 850,000 distinct CDR3 sequences; roughly 44% were seen once. The sample comprised blood. V gene TRBV4-3 combines with J gene TRBJ1-2; D gene unclear. The sequence was collected from a man aged 60 to 69 in good health. The CDR3 is CASSQSLGLHGYTF. DNA of the CDR3: TGCGCCAGCAGCCAAAGCTTGGGTCTTCATGGCTACACCTTC.